A selection of T cell receptor beta chains follows, all from one sample in a study of T cells after somatic rescue of genetic block. Method: immunoSEQ multiplex PCR; TCRdb's copy keeps in-frame clones and lacks some. The data contain 110,000 or so clones, about 89% of them singletons. Sequencing used peripheral blood mononuclear cells (PBMCs). All receptors come from a woman under 30. Each CDR3 is given with its conserved first and last residue. The D gene is left open where the match is weak. Size values are once, few and many counts, or a class for expanded clones, and some rows have none.

abundance,j_gene,v_gene,d_gene,CDR3aa,CDR3nt
.,TRBJ1-6,TRBV7-3,.,CASSSGNVNSPLHF,TGTGCCAGCAGCTCCGGGAATGTGAATTCACCCCTCCACTTT
.,TRBJ1-2,TRBV5-1,.,CASSLNRNYGYTF,TGCGCCAGCAGCTTGAACAGGAACTATGGCTACACCTTC
.,TRBJ1-2,TRBV25-1,.,CASSDSQTGLYGYTF,TGTGCCAGCAGTGATTCCCAGACGGGTCTCTATGGCTACACCTTC
.,TRBJ2-5,TRBV9,TRBD2,CASSSRVASGVQETQYF,TGTGCCAGCAGCTCCCGGGTGGCTAGCGGGGTCCAAGAGACCCAGTACTTC
.,TRBJ1-1,TRBV7-9,.,CASSFGTSGNEAFF,TGTGCCAGCAGCTTCGGTACCTCGGGGAATGAAGCTTTCTTT
.,TRBJ1-2,TRBV11-3,TRBD1,CASSRDSNGYTF,TGTGCCAGCAGCAGGGACAGTAATGGCTACACCTTC
.,TRBJ1-2,TRBV10-3,TRBD1,CAIRGTGGNYGYTF,TGTGCCATCAGGGGGACAGGAGGAAACTATGGCTACACCTTC
.,TRBJ2-3,TRBV27,TRBD1,CASSFRDRVTDTQYF,TGTGCCAGCAGTTTTCGGGACAGGGTTACAGATACGCAGTATTTT
once,TRBJ2-4,TRBV4-2,TRBD2,CASSQDPTSGSENIQYF,TGTGCCAGCAGCCAAGATCCGACTAGCGGGAGCGAAAACATTCAGTACTTC
few,TRBJ1-1,TRBV5-1,TRBD1,CASSHRGRTEAFF,TGCGCCAGCAGCCACAGGGGGAGAACTGAAGCTTTCTTT